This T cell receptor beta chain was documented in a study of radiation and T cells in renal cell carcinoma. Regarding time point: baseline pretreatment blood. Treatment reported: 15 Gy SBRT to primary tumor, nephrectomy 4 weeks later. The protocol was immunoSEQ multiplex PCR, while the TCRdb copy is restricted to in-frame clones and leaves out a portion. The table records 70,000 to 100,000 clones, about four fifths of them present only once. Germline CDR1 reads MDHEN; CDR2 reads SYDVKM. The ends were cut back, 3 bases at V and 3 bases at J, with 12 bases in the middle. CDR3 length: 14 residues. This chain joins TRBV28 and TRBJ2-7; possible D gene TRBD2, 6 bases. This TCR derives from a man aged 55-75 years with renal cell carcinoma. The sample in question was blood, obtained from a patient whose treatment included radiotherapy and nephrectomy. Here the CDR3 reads CASSLGGRIYEQYF. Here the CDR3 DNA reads TGTGCCAGCAGTTTGGGAGGACGGATCTACGAGCAGTACTTC.